Following are 2 T cell receptor beta chains from one sample sequenced in a study of control samples from healthy donors and cancer patients (dated by TCRdb to about 2020). To prepare the library, the immunoSEQ multiplex PCR assay was applied. As stored in TCRdb, this immuneACCESS dataset retains in-frame rearrangements with V and J assigned. A fraction of the clones does not appear; measured against another copy, unresolved V genes explain less than half of the discrepancy, and the remainder lacks a known reason. This sample has approximately 100,000 clones in its table, and 85% to 90% of those were observed once. Clones ranked in the top ten supply 7.8% of the sample. The sequenced sample consisted of blood. The receptors come from a man aged 25 to 45 in good health.

The chain recombines TRBV27 with TRBJ1-4; no reliable D call. V dropped 6 bases and J dropped 8 bases, with 16 bases sitting between them. The CDR3 totals 14 residues. Per the germline V gene, CDR1 is MNHEY and CDR2 is SMNVEV (reference sequence). In DNA form, the CDR3 reads TGTGCCAGCAGCGGGAGGGATCTAAGAGAAAAACTGTTTTTT. Its translation is CASSGRDLREKLFF.

V usage is TRBV5-1 and J usage is TRBJ2-2, with D unresolved. V dropped 0 bases and J dropped 4 bases, with 7 bases sitting between them. The CDR3 is made up of 14 amino acids. Germline V gene data show CDR1 as SGHRS and CDR2 as YFSETQ. DNA of the CDR3: TGCGCCAGCAGCTTGGCCGGGTTCACCGGGGAGCTGTTTTTT. Translation gives CASSLAGFTGELFF.